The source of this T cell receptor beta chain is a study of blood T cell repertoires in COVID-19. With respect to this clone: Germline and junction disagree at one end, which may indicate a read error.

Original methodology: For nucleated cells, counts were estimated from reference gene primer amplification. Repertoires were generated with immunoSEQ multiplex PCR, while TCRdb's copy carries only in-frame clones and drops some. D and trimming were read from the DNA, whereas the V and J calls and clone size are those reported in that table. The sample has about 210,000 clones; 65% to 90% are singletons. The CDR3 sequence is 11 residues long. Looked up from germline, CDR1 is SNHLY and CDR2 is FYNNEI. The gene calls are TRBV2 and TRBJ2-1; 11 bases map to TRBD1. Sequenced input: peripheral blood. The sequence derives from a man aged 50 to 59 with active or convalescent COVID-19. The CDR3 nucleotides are TGTGCCAGTAAGATCCGGGACAGGGGGATCTTC. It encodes CASKIRDRGIF.